This T cell receptor beta chain was sequenced for a study of cytomegalovirus exposure and HLA in healthy donors. As to this clone: Its antigen is still unknown.

Overall study results and limits: Further analysis was carried out later, and it showed several of the most significant clusters appearing linked to common viral pathogens.

The PCR ran on 60 Vbeta and 13 Jbeta primers. TCRdb keeps only in-frame clones here, not all; method: immunoSEQ multiplex PCR. The profile shows more than 150,000 clones, around 84% of them singletons. The CDR3 is made up of 15 amino acids. Germline CDR1 is SGHTA and CDR2 is FQGNSA. Trimming removed 4 bases at V and 2 bases at J, with 12 bases between. Sequenced: PBMCs. The sequence came from a woman aged 18 to 35 in good health and CMV-seronegative. The chain is built from TRBV7-2 and TRBJ2-1; a possible D gene is TRBD2 (6 bases). The CDR3 bases are TGTGCCAGCAGCTCCCTGGCTAGCGCCTACAATGAGCAGTTCTTC. It translates to CASSSLASAYNEQFF.